Presented here are 8 T cell receptor beta chains from one specimen sequenced in a study of T cells in Graves' hyperthyroidism and ophthalmopathy. TCR beta CDR3 region amplification was performed from RNA transcripts. Researchers ran a first-round RT-PCR on the TCR CDR3 using the HTBI primer set. TCRdb re-called the multiplex PCR reads through MiXCR, storing one row per CDR3 protein. The table includes 600,000 or so distinct CDR3 sequences, around 45% detected once. Sequenced: peripheral blood or thyroid tissue (not recorded which). These receptor sequences come from a woman aged 18-30 years with Graves' hyperthyroidism.

This clonotype was counted a few times. This chain uses TRBV10-3 with TRBJ2-2; D remains ambiguous. Germline V CDR1 and CDR2: ENHRY, SYGVKD. Trimming removed 10 bases from V and 8 bases from J, with 11 bases in between. This CDR3 spans 11 amino acids. In DNA form, the CDR3 reads TGTGCCAGCAGCCTAATGGGGGAGCTGTTTTTT. Translated: CASSLMGELFF.

The rearrangement joins TRBV11-2 to TRBJ2-7; 12 nucleotides match TRBD1. The CDR3 covers 17 residues. From germline, CDR1 is SGHAT and CDR2 FQNNGV. The junction had 15 bases not matched to a gene; V was cut back by 5 bases and J by 7 bases. DNA for the CDR3: TGTGCCAGCAGCGCTACCGGGACAGGGGGCCTAATGAGGGAGCAGTACTTC. Translating it yields CASSATGTGGLMREQYF.

In the case of this clonotype: Just one base apart from a much larger clone, this may be a read error. The chain links TRBV10-3 to TRBJ1-4; D gene uncertain. V was cut by 10 bases and J by 6 bases, with 12 bases left in between. CDR1 and CDR2 from the germline V gene are ENHRY and SYGVKD. The CDR3 contains 12 residues. The CDR3 coding sequence is TGTGCCAGCGGTCGGGTGGATGAAAAACTGTTTTTT. Protein sequence: CASGRVDEKLFF.

V is TRBV15 and J is TRBJ1-1, with D uncertain. CDR3 size: 12 residues. The germline V and J ends were trimmed by 8 bases and 1 base, with 8 bases remaining between them. Germline lookup yields CDR1 LNHNV and CDR2 YYDKDF (reference sequence). CDR3 bases: TGTGCCACCGGAACAGAGAACACTGAAGCTTTCTTT. The encoded protein is CATGTENTEAFF.

This clonotype was counted between two and nine times. The J gene is TRBJ2-7, the V gene TRBV14; D could derive from TRBD1 or TRBD2 (6 bases each). The CDR3 contains 14 residues. Germline V gives CDR1 SGHDN, CDR2 FVKESK. V shed 5 bases and J shed 5 bases, with 16 bases lying between them. The CDR3, as DNA: TGTGCCAGCAGCAAACGGGGGCAGGCAGACGAGCAGTACTTC. It yields the protein CASSKRGQADEQYF.

The table lists this clonotype with many counts. The chain is built from TRBV19 and TRBJ1-6, with 7 bases identical to TRBD1. Germline V gene lookup returns CDR1 LNHDA and CDR2 SQIVND (reference sequence). The ends lost 8 bases at V and 7 bases at J; junction bases unmatched: 11. The length of the CDR3 is 15 residues. The CDR3 nucleotides are TGTGCCAGTCAACTTTCCGGGACAGCAAATTCACCCCTCCACTTT. As protein: CASQLSGTANSPLHF.

At least ten counts were recorded for this clonotype. The chain recombines TRBV25-1 with TRBJ1-1; no definite D call. The CDR3 is made up of 14 amino acids. Trimming pared 3 bases from V and 4 bases from J, leaving 12 bases between. Germline assignment: CDR1 MGHDK and CDR2 SYGVNS. The CDR3, as DNA: TGTGCCAGCAGTGATGAGTCTCAGGCCACTGAAGCTTTCTTT. Translating gives CASSDESQATEAFF.

This rearrangement joins TRBV7-2 to TRBJ2-2; no clear D gene. CDR3 length: 14 residues. Germline assignment: CDR1 SGHTA and CDR2 FQGNSA. V gave up 6 bases and J gave up 4 bases, with 12 bases separating them. As DNA, the CDR3 is TGTGCCAGCAGACCCGGATCTGTCACCGGGGAGCTGTTTTTT. Amino acid sequence: CASRPGSVTGELFF.